This T cell receptor beta chain appears in the sequencing data of a study of human T cells and chemical hapten exposure. Time point given: healthy volunteer bleed at 6 weeks. Researchers extracted total RNA from unfractionated whole blood. The CDR3 runs to 16 residues. The V gene end was trimmed by 6 bases and the J gene end by 4 bases; junction bases not matched to a gene: 12. TCRdb reprocessed the RACE reads via MiXCR and lists one record per CDR3 protein. This sample carries around 70,000 distinct CDR3 sequences, around 6.3% of them seen once, and the ten largest clones take 3.4%. The receptor comes from a female donor in good health. Some clones in this sample may be carry-over from other donors' samples. The J gene is TRBJ1-5, the V gene TRBV12-3 or TRBV12-4; 7 bases agree with TRBD1. Sequences were obtained from whole blood. CDR3 bases: TGTGCCAGCAGCTCAGACCAGGGGGATCGGAATCAGCCCCAGCATTTT. This sequence encodes CASSSDQGDRNQPQHF.